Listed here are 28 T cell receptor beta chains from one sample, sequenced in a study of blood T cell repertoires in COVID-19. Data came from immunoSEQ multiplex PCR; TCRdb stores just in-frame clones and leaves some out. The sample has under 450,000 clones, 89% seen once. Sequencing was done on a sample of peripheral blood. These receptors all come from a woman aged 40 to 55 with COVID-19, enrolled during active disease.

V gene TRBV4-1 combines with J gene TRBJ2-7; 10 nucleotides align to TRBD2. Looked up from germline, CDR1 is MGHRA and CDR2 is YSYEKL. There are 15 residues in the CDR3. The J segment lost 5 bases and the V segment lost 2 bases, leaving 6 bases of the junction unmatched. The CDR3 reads CASSQPGTSDNEQYF. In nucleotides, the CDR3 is TGCGCCAGCAGCCAACCTGGGACTAGCGACAACGAGCAGTACTTC.

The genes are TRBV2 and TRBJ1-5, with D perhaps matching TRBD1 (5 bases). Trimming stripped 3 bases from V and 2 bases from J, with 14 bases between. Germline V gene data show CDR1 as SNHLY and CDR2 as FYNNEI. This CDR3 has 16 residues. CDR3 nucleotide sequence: TGTGCCAGCAGTGAGATGCCCCCGGGGGGCAATCAGCCCCAGCATTTT. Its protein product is CASSEMPPGGNQPQHF.

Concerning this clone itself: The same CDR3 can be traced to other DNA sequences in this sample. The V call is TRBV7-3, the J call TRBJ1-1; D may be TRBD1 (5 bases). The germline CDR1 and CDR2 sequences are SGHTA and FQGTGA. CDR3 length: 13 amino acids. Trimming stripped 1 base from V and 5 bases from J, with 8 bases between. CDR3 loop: CASSLKRGTEAFF. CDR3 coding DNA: TGTGCCAGCAGCTTAAAGCGGGGGACTGAAGCTTTCTTT.

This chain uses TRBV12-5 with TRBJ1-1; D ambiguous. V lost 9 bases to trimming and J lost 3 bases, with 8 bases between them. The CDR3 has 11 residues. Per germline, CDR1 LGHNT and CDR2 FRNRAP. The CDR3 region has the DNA TGTGCTAGATGGTCGGACACTGAAGCTTTCTTT. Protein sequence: CARWSDTEAFF.

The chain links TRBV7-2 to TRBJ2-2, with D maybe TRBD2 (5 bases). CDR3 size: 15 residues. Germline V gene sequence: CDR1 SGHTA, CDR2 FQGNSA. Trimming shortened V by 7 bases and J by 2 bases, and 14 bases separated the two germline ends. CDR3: CASTEELVNTGELFF. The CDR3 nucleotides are TGTGCCAGCACCGAGGAACTAGTCAACACCGGGGAGCTGTTTTTT.

The CDR3 DNA reads as TGTGCCAGCAGTTTATCGCAGGGTTTGTATGCTTTCTTT. This sequence encodes CASSLSQGLYAFF. The chain recombines TRBV12-3 or TRBV12-4 with TRBJ1-1; TRBD1 is a possible D gene (5 bases). The CDR3 consists of 13 residues. V was cut by 2 bases and J by 11 bases, with 15 bases left in between.

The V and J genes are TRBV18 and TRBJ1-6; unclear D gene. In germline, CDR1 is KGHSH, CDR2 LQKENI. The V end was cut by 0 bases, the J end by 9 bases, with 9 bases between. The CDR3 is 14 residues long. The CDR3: CASSPPMAASPLHF. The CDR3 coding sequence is TGTGCCAGCTCACCACCGATGGCTGCTTCACCCCTCCACTTT.

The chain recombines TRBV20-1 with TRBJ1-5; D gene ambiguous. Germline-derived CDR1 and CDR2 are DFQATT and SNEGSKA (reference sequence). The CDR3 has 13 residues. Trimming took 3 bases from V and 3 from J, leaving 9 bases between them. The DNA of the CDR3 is TGCAGTGCTAGTCCCCAGGCCAATCAGCCCCAGCATTTT. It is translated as CSASPQANQPQHF.

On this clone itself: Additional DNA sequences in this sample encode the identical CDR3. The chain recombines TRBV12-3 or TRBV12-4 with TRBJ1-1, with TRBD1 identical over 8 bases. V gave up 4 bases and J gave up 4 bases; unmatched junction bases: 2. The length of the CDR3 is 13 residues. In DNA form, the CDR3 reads TGTGCCAGCAGTTCCCAGGGGGCCACTGAAGCTTTCTTT. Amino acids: CASSSQGATEAFF.

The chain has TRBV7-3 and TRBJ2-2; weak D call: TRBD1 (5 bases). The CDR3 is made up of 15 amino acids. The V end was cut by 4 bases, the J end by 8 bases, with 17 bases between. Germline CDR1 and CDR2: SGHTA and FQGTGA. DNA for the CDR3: TGTGCCAGCAGCTCAGGGCTGCCTCAATATGGGGAGCTGTTTTTT. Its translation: CASSSGLPQYGELFF.

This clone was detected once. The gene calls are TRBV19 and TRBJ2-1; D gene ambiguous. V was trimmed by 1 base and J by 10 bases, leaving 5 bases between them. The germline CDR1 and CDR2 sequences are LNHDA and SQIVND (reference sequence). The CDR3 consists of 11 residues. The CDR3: CASSIAGEQFF. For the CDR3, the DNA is TGTGCCAGTAGTATAGCTGGCGAGCAGTTCTTC.

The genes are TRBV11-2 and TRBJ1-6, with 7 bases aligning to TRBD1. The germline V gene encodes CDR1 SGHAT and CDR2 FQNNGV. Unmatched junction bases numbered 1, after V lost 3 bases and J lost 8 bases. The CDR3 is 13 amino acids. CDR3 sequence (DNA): TGTGCCAGCAGCTTGACAGGGTATTCACCCCTCCACTTT. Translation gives CASSLTGYSPLHF.

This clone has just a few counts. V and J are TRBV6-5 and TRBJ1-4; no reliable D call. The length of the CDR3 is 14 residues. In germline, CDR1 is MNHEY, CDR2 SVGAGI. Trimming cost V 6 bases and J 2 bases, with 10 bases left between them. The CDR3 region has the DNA TGTGCCAGCAGGAGAGGGTGGACTAATGAAAAACTGTTTTTT. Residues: CASRRGWTNEKLFF.

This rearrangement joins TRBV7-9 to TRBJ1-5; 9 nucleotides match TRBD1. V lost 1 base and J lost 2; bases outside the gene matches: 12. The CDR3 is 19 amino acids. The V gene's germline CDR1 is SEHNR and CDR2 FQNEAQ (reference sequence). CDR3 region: CASSLGGYPGQGGNQPQHF. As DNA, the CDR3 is TGTGCCAGCAGCTTAGGGGGGTATCCGGGACAGGGTGGCAATCAGCCCCAGCATTTT.

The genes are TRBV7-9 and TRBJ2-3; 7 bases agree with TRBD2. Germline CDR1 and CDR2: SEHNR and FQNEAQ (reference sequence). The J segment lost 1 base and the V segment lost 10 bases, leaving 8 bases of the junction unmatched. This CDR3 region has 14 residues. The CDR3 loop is CAIYRSGGTDTQYF. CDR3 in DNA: TGTGCCATCTATAGGAGCGGGGGCACAGATACGCAGTATTTT.

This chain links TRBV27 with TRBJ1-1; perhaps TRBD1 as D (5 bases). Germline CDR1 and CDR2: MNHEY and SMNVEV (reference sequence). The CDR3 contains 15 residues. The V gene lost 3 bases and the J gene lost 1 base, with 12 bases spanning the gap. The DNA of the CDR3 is TGTGCCAGCAGTTTTTGGATGGGGGGGAACACTGAAGCTTTCTTT. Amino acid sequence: CASSFWMGGNTEAFF.

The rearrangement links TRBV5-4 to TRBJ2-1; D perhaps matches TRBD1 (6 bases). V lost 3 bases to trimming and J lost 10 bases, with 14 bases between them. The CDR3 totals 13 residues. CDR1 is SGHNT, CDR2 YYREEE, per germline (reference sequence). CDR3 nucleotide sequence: TGTGCCAGCAGCTACACAGGGTTCCGGGAGCAGTTCTTC. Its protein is CASSYTGFREQFF.

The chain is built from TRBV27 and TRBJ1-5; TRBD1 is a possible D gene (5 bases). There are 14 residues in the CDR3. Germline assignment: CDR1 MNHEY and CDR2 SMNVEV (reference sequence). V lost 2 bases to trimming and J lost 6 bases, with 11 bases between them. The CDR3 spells CASSLRGVGQPQHF. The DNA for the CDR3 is TGTGCCAGCAGTTTAAGGGGTGTCGGTCAGCCCCAGCATTTT.

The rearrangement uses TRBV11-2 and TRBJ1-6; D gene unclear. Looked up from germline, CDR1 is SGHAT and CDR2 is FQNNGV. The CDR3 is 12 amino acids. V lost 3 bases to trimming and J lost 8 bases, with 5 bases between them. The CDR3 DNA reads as TGTGCCAGCAGCTTTCGGGATTCACCCCTCCACTTT. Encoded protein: CASSFRDSPLHF.

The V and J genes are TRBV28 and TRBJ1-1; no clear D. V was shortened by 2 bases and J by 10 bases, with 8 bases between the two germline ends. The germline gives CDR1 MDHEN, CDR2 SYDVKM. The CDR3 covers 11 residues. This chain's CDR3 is CASSLNGRAFF. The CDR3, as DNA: TGTGCCAGCAGTTTAAACGGGAGAGCTTTCTTT.

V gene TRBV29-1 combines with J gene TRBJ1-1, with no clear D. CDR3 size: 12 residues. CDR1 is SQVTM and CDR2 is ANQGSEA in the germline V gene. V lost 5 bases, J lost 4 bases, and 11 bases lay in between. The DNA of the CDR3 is TGCAGCGTTTATAGTAGTGGCACTGAAGCTTTCTTT. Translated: CSVYSSGTEAFF.

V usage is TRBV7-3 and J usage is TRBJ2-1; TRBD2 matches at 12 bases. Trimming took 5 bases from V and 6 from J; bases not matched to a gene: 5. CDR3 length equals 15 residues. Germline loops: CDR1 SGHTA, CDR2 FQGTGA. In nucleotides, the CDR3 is TGTGCCAGCAGCCTAGCGGGGGGGCTTATCAATGAGCAGTTCTTC. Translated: CASSLAGGLINEQFF.

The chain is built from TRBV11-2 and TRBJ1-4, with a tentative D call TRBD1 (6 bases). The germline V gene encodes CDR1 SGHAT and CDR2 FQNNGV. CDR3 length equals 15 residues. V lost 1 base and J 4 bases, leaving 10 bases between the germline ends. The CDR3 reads CASSLATGINEKLFF. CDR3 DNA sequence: TGTGCCAGCAGCTTAGCGACAGGAATTAATGAAAAACTGTTTTTT.

In DNA, the CDR3 is TGCGCCAGCAGCCATCAGGGTCCTCCCCATCGTAAGCCCCAGCATTTT. Amino acids: CASSHQGPPHRKPQHF. The V gene is TRBV4-3, the J gene TRBJ1-5; D may be TRBD1 (5 bases). The CDR3 totals 16 residues. The V end lost 3 bases, the J end lost 8 bases, and 20 bases lay between the germline ends. Germline CDR1 is LGHNA and CDR2 is YSLEER.

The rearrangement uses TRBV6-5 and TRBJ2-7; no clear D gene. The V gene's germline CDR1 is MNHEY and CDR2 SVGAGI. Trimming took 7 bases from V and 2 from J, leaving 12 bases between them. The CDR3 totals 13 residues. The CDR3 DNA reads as TGTGCCAGCACCGTCCCCGGTACCTACGAGCAGTACTTC. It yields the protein CASTVPGTYEQYF.

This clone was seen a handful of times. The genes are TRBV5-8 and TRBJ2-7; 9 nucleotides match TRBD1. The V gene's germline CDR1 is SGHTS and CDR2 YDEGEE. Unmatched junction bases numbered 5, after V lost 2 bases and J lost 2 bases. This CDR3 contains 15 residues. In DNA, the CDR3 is TGTGCCAGCAGCTTCGACAGGGGGAGGGCCTACGAGCAGTACTTC. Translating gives CASSFDRGRAYEQYF.

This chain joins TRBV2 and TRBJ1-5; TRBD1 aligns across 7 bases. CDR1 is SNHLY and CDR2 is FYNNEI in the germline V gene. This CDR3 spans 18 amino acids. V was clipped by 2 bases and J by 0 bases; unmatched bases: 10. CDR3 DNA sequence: TGTGCCAGCAGTGAATATGTGGCAGGGGGACATAGCAATCAGCCCCAGCATTTT. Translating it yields CASSEYVAGGHSNQPQHF. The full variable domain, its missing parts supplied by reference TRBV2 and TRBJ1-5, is EPEVTQTPSHQVTQMGQEVILRCVPISNHLYFYWYRQILGQKVEFLVSFYNNEISEKSEIFDDQFSVERPDGSNFTLKIRSTKLEDSAMYFCASSEYVAGGHSNQPQHFGDGTRLSIL.

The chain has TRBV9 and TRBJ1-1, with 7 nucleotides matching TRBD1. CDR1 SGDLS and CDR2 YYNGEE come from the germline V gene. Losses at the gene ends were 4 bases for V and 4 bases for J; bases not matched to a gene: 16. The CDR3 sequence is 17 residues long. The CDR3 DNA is TGTGCCAGCAGCTCGAGAGGAGTTGGGACAGTAGGCACTGAAGCTTTCTTT. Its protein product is CASSSRGVGTVGTEAFF.